This T cell receptor (beta chain) was sequenced during a study of blood T cell repertoires in COVID-19. Measured with immunoSEQ multiplex PCR; TCRdb has only the in-frame clones, and not every one. The sample includes 350,000 to 400,000 clones, roughly 90% of them seen just once. Germline V lookup: CDR1 SGHRS, CDR2 YFSETQ. CDR3 length: 15 residues. Trimming took 6 bases from V and 8 from J, leaving 21 bases between them. The material sequenced was PBMCs or T cells enriched from blood (not recorded which). The rearrangement joins TRBV5-1 to TRBJ2-1; D call uncertain. The receptor was derived from a woman aged 25 to 39 who had recovered from COVID-19. The CDR3 protein is CASTIQAPNIDEQFF. The CDR3 region has the DNA TGCGCCAGCACTATCCAAGCCCCTAATATCGATGAGCAGTTCTTC.